Listed below are T cell receptor beta chains from one sample, sequenced in a study of T-cell reconstitution after alpha-beta-depleted transplantation in children. TCRdb reanalysed the PCR reads using MiXCR and keeps one entry per CDR3 protein. The sample contains hundreds of thousands of distinct CDR3 sequences, roughly a tenth of which appear only once. Source: PBMCs from the stem cell graft donor, taken from the stem cell graft. The receptors come from a human donor who donated a stem cell graft to a child with acute myeloid leukemia. CDR3s include the opening cysteine and the closing phenylalanine or tryptophan. A D gene is named only where the DNA matches it firmly. For some rows the clone size is stated as once, few or many, or as a class when expanded; others skip it.

V: TRBV27
J: TRBJ1-3
size: many
D: NA
CDR3: CASRPTRSGNTIYF
DNA: TGTGCCAGCAGACCGACACGCTCTGGAAACACCATATATTTT

V: TRBV30
J: TRBJ1-1
size: NA
D: NA
CDR3: CAWADGYTEAFF
DNA: TGTGCCTGGGCGGACGGGTACACTGAAGCTTTCTTT

V: TRBV2
J: TRBJ2-3
size: NA
D: NA
CDR3: CASSGQGAADTQYF
DNA: TGTGCCAGCAGTGGGCAGGGTGCGGCAGATACGCAGTATTTT

V: TRBV4-2
J: TRBJ1-1
size: many
D: NA
CDR3: CASSQVLNTEAFF
DNA: TGTGCCAGCAGCCAAGTTTTGAACACTGAAGCTTTCTTT

V: TRBV28
J: TRBJ1-1
size: few
D: TRBD1
CDR3: CASIFEGGNTEAFF
DNA: TGTGCCAGCATTTTCGAAGGGGGCAACACTGAAGCTTTCTTT

V: TRBV2
J: TRBJ2-5
size: many
D: NA
CDR3: CASSISGETQYF
DNA: TGTGCCAGCAGTATCTCGGGGGAGACCCAGTACTTC

V: TRBV7-9
J: TRBJ2-1
size: few
D: NA
CDR3: CASKGGALYNEQFF
DNA: TGTGCCAGCAAGGGGGGGGCACTCTACAATGAGCAGTTCTTC

V: TRBV13
J: TRBJ2-5
size: few
D: TRBD2
CDR3: CASSPIAGVGETQYF
DNA: TGTGCCAGCAGCCCCATAGCGGGAGTGGGAGAGACCCAGTACTTC

V: TRBV20-1
J: TRBJ1-1
size: many
D: NA
CDR3: CSADSWRNEAFF
DNA: TGCAGTGCGGACTCCTGGCGTAATGAAGCTTTCTTT

V: TRBV20-1
J: TRBJ2-2
size: NA
D: NA
CDR3: CSASPRTQRTGELFF
DNA: TGCAGTGCTAGCCCTCGGACCCAGAGGACCGGGGAGCTGTTTTTT

V: TRBV6-1
J: TRBJ2-7
size: NA
D: NA
CDR3: CASSAPRGLTYEQYF
DNA: TGTGCCAGCAGTGCTCCCAGGGGACTAACCTACGAGCAGTACTTC

V: TRBV19
J: TRBJ1-2
size: few
D: TRBD1
CDR3: CASSIGGTGIYYGYTF
DNA: TGTGCCAGTAGTATAGGAGGGACAGGCATCTACTATGGCTACACCTTC

V: TRBV20-1
J: TRBJ1-5
size: few
D: NA
CDR3: CSARATPGPQHF
DNA: TGCAGTGCTAGGGCCACCCCCGGGCCTCAGCATTTT

V: TRBV6-2/TRBV6-3
J: TRBJ2-2
size: few
D: NA
CDR3: CASITGGKGQTGELFF
DNA: TGTGCCAGCATAACAGGCGGGAAGGGACAGACCGGGGAGCTGTTTTTT

V: TRBV28
J: TRBJ2-1
size: NA
D: TRBD2
CDR3: CASSLTSGGTSADNEQFF
DNA: TGTGCCAGCAGTTTAACCAGTGGGGGAACTAGCGCCGACAATGAGCAGTTCTTC

V: TRBV21-1
J: TRBJ2-7
size: NA
D: NA
CDR3: CASSIPGQGTYEQYF
DNA: TGTGCCAGCAGCATACCGGGACAGGGAACCTACGAGCAGTACTTC

V: TRBV18
J: TRBJ2-1
size: few
D: TRBD2
CDR3: CASSPLSGGSSYNEQFF
DNA: TGTGCCAGCTCACCACTAAGTGGCGGGAGCTCCTACAATGAGCAGTTCTTC

V: TRBV6-2/TRBV6-3
J: TRBJ2-5
size: NA
D: NA
CDR3: CASRRLVQETQYF
DNA: TGTGCCAGCAGGCGACTAGTTCAGGAGACCCAGTACTTC